This T cell receptor beta chain emerged from a study of T-cell memory formation after mild COVID-19. General study results and limits: The authors left the SARS-CoV-2 specificity of second-wave clones peaking on day 37 unconfirmed. Memory from before infection featured some responding clones, which suggests cross-reactive memory joined. Clones shrinking between day 15 and 85 showed a balanced CD4/CD8 split, and those that grew later tilted toward CD4+.

TCRdb processed the 5' RACE reads anew with MiXCR; each CDR3 protein has one entry. The sample has under 300,000 distinct CDR3 sequences, around 16% seen once. This clonotype has more than one count but fewer than ten. The antigen is undetermined. The germline V gene has CDR1 KGHSH and CDR2 LQKENI. The CDR3 is 13 amino acids. V dropped 0 bases and J dropped 2 bases, with 5 bases sitting between them. This receptor was identified in a man aged 18-30 years who had mild COVID-19 (a few samples of this study predate the infection). Cell type and time point are not known. Material: PBMCs or a T cell subset sorted from them (not recorded which). The chain recombines TRBV18 with TRBJ2-7; TRBD1 is a possible D gene (5 bases). The CDR3 coding sequence is TGTGCCAGCTCACCACCGACAGCCTACGAGCAGTACTTC. Protein product: CASSPPTAYEQYF. The full variable domain, its missing parts supplied by reference TRBV18 and TRBJ2-7, is NAGVMQNPRHLVRRRGQEARLRCSPMKGHSHVYWYRQLPEEGLKFMVYLQKENIIDESGMPKERFSAEFPKEGPSILRIQQVVRGDSAAYFCASSPPTAYEQYFGPGTRLTVT.